The T cell receptor beta chain under discussion was sequenced for a study of CD4+ T cells in melanoma. Study results and limitations: Neoantigen-specific CD4+ T cells in melanoma reportedly had diverse differentiation states.

A remark on this clone: Its antigen remains unidentified.

The protocol was immunoSEQ multiplex PCR, while the TCRdb copy is restricted to in-frame clones and leaves out a portion. The sample carries 20,000 or so clones, over 70% recorded once. With 5 bases removed from V and 1 base from J, the gap between germline ends came to 14 bases. The germline CDR1 and CDR2 sequences are SGHVS and FNYEAQ. CDR3 size: 15 residues. This clonotype was sampled from a human donor with melanoma. This rearrangement joins TRBV7-6 to TRBJ1-1; D not certain. The sequenced sample consisted of cells from a culture (not recorded whether cultured in vitro). CDR3 residues: CASSRFSSGNTEAFF. CDR3 sequence (DNA): TGTGCCAGCAGCCGTTTCTCGTCCGGGAACACTGAAGCTTTCTTT.